This T cell receptor (beta chain) is from a study of T cells in Graves' hyperthyroidism and ophthalmopathy. Study outcomes and limitations: The model foresaw ophthalmopathy a median roughly 6 months prior to onset. Most expanded thyroid clonotypes above 0.001 recurred in blood.

This CDR3 has 18 residues. Germline V lookup: CDR1 SEHNR, CDR2 FQNEAQ (reference sequence). V lost 3 bases, J lost 0 bases, and 17 bases lay in between. Clinical symptoms, serum thyroxine, TRAb, thyroid ultrasound and orbital computed tomography established diagnosis. The sample holds a few counts of this clonotype. Its antigen is unknown. The source material, RNA transcripts, was used to amplify TCR beta CDR3 regions. In the first-round RT-PCR of the TCR CDR3, the HTBI primer set was used. Via MiXCR, TCRdb re-called the multiplex PCR reads, giving one row per CDR3 protein. The repertoire includes more than 500,000 distinct CDR3 sequences, around 15% of them detected once, and approximately 15% sits in the top ten.

V is TRBV7-9 and J is TRBJ2-2, with a possible D match to TRBD2 (7 bases). Sequencing input: blood. This receptor was taken from a middle-aged woman with Graves' hyperthyroidism. The CDR3 here is CASSLGRGGGTNTGELFF. The CDR3, as DNA: TGTGCCAGCAGCTTGGGACGGGGAGGGGGTACGAACACCGGGGAGCTGTTTTTT.